This TCR beta chain was obtained from a study of T cell responses to AZD1222 COVID-19 vaccine. General observations from the study: Only 5 to 7 AZD1222 recipients were seropositive at baseline.

Generated by immunoSEQ multiplex PCR, the TCRdb table keeps only in-frame clones and is missing some. The sample yields roughly 140,000 clones, over 80% seen once. With regard to this clone: Its antigen is undetermined.

The TCR comes from an adult who received the AZD1222 COVID-19 vaccine. Here the sequenced sample was peripheral blood, taken 28 days after the second AZD1222 dose.

CDR3 sequence (DNA): TGTGCCAGCAGCCCGATGGATGCAACTAATGAAAAACTGTTTTTT. Translated, it gives CASSPMDATNEKLFF. The rearrangement joins TRBV6-5 to TRBJ1-4, with D uncertain. Trimming removed 6 bases at V and 0 bases at J, with 11 bases between. There are 15 residues in the CDR3. Germline assignment: CDR1 MNHEY and CDR2 SVGAGI.